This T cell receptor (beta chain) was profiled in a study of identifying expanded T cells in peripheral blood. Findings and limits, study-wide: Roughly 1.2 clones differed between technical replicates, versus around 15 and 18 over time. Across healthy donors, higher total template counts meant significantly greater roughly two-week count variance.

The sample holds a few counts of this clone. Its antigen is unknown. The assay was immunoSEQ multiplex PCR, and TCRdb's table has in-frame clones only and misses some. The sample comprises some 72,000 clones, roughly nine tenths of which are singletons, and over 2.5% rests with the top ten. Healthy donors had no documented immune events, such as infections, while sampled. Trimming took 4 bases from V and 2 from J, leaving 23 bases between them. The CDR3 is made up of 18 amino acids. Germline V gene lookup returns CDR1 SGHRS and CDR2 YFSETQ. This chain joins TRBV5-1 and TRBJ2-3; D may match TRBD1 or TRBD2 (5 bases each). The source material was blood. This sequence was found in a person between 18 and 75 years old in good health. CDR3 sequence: CASSPHGTFNRNTDTQYF. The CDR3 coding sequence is TGCGCCAGCAGCCCCCACGGGACGTTCAATAGAAACACAGATACGCAGTATTTT. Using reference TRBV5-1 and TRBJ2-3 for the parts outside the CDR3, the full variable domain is KAGVTQTPRYLIKTRGQQVTLSCSPISGHRSVSWYQQTPGQGLQFLFEYFSETQRNKGNFPGRFSGRQFSNSRSEMNVSTLELGDSALYLCASSPHGTFNRNTDTQYFGPGTRLTVL.